The TCR beta chain described here comes from a study of T cells after yellow fever vaccination. General study results and limits: Booster sampling recovered most clones from primary vaccination (under 97% CD4, around 88% CD8).

TCRdb re-derived calls from the 5' RACE reads in MiXCR, one entry per CDR3 protein. The sample shows 340,000 or so distinct CDR3 sequences, approximately 13% of them seen only once. The V and J ends lost 2 bases and 5 bases, in that order; junction bases with no gene match: 8. Looked up from germline, CDR1 is SGHRS and CDR2 is YFSETQ. The CDR3 extends over 16 amino acids. Notes on this clonotype: No antigen is known for it.

The TCR comes from a man aged 18 to 30 who received the YFV17D yellow fever vaccine. The chain links TRBV5-1 to TRBJ2-7; 12 nucleotides align to TRBD1. Sequenced here: CD4+ T cells sorted from PBMCs, sampled 15 days after the yellow fever booster vaccination. CDR3 sequence reads: CASSFRPGQGAHEQYF. The CDR3 DNA reads as TGCGCCAGCAGCTTCCGACCGGGACAGGGGGCCCACGAGCAGTACTTC.